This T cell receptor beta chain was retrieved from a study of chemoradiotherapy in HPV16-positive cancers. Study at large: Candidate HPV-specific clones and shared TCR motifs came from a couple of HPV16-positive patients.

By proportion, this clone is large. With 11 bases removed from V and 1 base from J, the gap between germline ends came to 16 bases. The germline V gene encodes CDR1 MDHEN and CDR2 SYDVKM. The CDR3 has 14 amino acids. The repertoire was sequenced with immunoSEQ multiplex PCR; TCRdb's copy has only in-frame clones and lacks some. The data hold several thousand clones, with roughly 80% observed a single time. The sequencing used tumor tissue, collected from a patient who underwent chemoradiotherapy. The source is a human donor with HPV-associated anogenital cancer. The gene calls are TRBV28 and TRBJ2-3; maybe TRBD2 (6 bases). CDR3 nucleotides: TGTGCCCGACCCGGGACTCCTTGCACAGATACGCAGTATTTT. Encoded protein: CARPGTPCTDTQYF.